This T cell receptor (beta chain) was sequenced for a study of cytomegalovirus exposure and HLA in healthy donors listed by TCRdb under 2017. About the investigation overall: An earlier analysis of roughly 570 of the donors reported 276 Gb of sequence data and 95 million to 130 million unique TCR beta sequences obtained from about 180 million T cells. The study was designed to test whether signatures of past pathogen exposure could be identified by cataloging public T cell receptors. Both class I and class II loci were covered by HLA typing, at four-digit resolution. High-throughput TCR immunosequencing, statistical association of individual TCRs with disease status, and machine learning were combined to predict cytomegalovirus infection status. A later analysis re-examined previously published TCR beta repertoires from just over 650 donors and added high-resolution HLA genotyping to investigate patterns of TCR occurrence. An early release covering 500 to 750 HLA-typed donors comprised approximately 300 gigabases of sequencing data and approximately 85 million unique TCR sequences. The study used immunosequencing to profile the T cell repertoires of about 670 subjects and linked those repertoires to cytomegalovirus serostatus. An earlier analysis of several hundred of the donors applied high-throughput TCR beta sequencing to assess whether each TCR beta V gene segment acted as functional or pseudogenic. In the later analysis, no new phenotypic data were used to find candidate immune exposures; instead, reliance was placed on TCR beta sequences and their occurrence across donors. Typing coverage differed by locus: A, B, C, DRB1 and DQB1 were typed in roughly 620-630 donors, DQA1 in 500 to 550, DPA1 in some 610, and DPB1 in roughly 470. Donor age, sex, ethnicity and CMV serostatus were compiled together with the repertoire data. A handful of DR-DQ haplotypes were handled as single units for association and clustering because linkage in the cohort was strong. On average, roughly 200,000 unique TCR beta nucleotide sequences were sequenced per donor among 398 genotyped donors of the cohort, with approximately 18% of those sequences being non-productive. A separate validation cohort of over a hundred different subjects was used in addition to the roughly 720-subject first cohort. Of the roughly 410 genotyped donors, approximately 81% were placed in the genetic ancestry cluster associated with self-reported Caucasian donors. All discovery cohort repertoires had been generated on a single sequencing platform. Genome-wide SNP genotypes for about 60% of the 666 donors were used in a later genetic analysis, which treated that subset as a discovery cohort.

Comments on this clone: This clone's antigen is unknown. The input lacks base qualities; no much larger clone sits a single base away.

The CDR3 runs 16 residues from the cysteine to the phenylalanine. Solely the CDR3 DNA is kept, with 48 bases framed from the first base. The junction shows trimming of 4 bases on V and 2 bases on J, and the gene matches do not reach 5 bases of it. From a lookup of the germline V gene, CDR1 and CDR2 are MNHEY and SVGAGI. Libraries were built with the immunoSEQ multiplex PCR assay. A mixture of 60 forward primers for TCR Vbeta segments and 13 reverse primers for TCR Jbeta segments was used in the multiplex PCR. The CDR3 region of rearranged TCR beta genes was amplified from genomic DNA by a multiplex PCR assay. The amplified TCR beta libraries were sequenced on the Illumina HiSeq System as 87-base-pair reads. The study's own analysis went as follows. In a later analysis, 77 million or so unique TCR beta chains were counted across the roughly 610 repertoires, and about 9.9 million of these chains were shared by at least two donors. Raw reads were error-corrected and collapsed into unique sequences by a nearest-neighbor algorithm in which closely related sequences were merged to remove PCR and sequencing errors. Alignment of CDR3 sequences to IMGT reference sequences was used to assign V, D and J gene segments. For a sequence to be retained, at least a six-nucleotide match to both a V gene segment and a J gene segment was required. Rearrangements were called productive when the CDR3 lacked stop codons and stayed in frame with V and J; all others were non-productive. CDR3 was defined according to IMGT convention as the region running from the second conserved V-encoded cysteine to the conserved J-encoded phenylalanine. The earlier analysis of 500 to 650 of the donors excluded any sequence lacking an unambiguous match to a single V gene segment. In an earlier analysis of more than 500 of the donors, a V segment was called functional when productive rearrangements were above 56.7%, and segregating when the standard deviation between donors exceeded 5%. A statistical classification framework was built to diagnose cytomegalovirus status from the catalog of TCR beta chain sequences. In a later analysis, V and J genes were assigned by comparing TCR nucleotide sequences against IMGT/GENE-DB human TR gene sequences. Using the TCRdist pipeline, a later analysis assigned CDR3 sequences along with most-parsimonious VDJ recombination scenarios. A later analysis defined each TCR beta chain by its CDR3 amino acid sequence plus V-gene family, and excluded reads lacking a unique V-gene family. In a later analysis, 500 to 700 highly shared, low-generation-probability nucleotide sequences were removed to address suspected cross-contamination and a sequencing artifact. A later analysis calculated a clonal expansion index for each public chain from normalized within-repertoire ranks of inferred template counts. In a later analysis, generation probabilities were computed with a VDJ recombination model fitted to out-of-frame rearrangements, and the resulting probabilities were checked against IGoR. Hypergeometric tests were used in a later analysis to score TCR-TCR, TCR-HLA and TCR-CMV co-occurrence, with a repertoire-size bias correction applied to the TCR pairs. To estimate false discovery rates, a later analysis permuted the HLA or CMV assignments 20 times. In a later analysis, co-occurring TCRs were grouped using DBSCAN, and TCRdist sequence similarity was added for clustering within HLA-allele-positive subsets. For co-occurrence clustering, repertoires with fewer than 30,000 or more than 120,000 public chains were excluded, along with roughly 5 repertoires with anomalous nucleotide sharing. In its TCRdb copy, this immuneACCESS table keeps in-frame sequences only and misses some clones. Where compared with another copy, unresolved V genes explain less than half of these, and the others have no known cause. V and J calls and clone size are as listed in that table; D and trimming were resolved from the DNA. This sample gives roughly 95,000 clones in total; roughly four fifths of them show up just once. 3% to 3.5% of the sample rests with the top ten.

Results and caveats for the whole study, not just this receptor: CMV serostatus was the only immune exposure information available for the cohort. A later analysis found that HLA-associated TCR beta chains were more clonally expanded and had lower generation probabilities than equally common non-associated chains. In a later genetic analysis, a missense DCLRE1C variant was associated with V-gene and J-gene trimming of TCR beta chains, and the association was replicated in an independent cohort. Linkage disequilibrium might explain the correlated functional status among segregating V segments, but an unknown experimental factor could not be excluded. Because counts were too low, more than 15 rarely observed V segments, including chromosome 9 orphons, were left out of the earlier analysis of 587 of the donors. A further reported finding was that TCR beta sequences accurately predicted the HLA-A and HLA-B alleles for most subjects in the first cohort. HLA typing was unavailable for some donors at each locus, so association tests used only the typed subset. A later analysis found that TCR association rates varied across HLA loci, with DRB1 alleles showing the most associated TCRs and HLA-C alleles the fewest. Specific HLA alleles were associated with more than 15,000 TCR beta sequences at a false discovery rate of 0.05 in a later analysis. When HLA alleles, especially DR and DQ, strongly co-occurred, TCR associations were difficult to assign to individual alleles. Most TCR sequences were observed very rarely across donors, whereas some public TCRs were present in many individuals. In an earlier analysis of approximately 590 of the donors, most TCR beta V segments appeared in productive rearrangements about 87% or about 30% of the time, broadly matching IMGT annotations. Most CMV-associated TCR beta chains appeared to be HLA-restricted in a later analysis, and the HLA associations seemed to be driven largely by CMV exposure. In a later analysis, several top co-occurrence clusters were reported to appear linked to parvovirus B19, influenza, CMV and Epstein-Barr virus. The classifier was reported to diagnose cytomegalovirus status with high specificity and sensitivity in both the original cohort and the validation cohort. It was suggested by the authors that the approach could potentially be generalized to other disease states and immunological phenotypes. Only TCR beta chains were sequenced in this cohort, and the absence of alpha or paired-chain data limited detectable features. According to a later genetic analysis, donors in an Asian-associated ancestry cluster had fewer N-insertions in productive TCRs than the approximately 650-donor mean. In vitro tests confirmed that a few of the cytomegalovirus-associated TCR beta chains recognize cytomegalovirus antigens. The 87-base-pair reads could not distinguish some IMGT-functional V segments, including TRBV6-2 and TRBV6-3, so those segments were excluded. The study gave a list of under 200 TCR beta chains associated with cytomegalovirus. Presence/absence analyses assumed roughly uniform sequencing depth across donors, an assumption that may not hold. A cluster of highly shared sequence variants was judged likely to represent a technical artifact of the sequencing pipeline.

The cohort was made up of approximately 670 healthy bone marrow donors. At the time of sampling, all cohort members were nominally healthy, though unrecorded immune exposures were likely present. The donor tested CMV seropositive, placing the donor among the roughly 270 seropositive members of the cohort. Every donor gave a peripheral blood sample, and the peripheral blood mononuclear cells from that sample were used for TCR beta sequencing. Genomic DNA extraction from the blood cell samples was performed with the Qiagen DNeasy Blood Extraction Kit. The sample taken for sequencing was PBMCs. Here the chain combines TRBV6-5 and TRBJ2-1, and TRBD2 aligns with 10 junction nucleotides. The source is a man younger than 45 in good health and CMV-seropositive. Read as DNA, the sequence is TGTGCCAGCAGTTCCCTGAGCGGGAGGGCCTACAATGAGCAGTTCTTC. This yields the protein CASSSLSGRAYNEQFF.